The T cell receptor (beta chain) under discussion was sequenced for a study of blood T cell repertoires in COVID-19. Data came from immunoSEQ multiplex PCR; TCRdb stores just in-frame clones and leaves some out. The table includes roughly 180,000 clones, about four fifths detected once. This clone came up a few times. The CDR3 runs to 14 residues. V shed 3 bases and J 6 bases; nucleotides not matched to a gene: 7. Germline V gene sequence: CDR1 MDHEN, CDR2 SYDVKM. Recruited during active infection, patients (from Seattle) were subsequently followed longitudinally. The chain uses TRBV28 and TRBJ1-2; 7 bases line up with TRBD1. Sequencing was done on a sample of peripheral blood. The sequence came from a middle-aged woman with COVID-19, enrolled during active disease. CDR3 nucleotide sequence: TGTGCCAGCAGTTTGGCCAGGGGGATGGATGGCTACACCTTC. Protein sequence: CASSLARGMDGYTF.